This entry concerns a single T cell receptor (beta chain). Its antigen is not identified. Unmatched junction bases numbered 4, after V lost 6 bases and J lost 0 bases. Germline V gene data show CDR1 as MNHEY and CDR2 as SVGEGT. This CDR3 comprises 15 residues. The data were taken from a study of T cell repertoires in cytomegalovirus infection. Across the whole study: Public signatures in TCR beta pointed to CMV infection and matching HLA type. General observations from the study: The cumulative frequency of public TCR beta families identified carriers of CMV plus the relevant HLA. There were HLA-C-restricted CMV-specific TCR beta clonotypes dominating the ex vivo response.

Each CDR3 protein gets one entry after TCRdb re-called the reads with MiXCR. The data show a few hundred thousand distinct CDR3 sequences, around 13% seen once. The chain has TRBV6-2 or TRBV6-3 and TRBJ2-1; 8 nucleotides match TRBD1. This receptor was taken from a human donor in good health (CMV status not recorded). Some clones in this sample may be carry-over from other donors' samples. The sample was PBMCs. This chain's CDR3 is CASRPGGSSYNEQFF. The CDR3 coding sequence is TGTGCCAGCAGGCCAGGGGGCAGCTCCTACAATGAGCAGTTCTTC.